This T cell receptor beta chain was identified during a study of identical twins. V was clipped by 5 bases and J by 6 bases; unmatched bases: 9. Germline CDR1 reads MDHEN; CDR2 reads SYDVKM. CDR3 size: 14 residues. Study outcomes and limitations: Beta out-of-frame twin sharing showed a weaker excess.

Template switching (which added a universal primer site) was used, and cDNA carried unique molecular identifiers. TCRdb independently ran MiXCR on the 5' RACE reads; one entry per CDR3 protein. The sample records some 600,000 distinct CDR3 sequences, just over 7% being singletons. This clonotype showed up many times. Its cognate antigen is unknown. This sample was shared with a second study, whose subject was yellow fever vaccine responses in identical twins. As that study records: Vaccine T cell responses of twins reportedly seemed partly convergent and partly personalized.

The TCR was taken from a woman aged 18-29 years in good health. Sequenced input: PBMCs. The chain combines TRBV28 with TRBJ1-2; TRBD1 aligns across 7 bases. CDR3 in DNA: TGTGCCAGCAGTCGACAGGGCGCAATCCATGGCTACACCTTC. It yields the protein CASSRQGAIHGYTF.